This TCR beta chain was sequenced for a study of cytomegalovirus exposure and HLA in healthy donors. Primers for the PCR totalled 60 Vbeta and 13 Jbeta. The assay was immunoSEQ multiplex PCR, and TCRdb's table has in-frame clones only and misses some. The sample has 150,000 or so clones; 74% are singletons. Turning to this clone: What it binds is unknown.

The study's findings and limits: TCR beta sequences reportedly predicted most subjects' HLA-A and HLA-B alleles accurately. According to a later analysis, most TCR beta chains associated with CMV appeared HLA-restricted.

Germline CDR1 is SGHVS and CDR2 is FNYEAQ. The length of the CDR3 is 16 residues. The V end was cut by 0 bases, the J end by 0 bases, with 8 bases between. The receptor's source is a man younger than 45 in good health and CMV-seronegative. Sequencing was carried out using PBMCs. The chain links TRBV7-6 to TRBJ1-4, with D maybe TRBD1 (6 bases). CDR3 coding DNA: TGTGCCAGCAGCTTAGCGGGGGCCGCAACTAATGAAAAACTGTTTTTT. Translating gives CASSLAGAATNEKLFF. Complete variable domain (other parts from reference TRBV7-6 and TRBJ1-4): GAGVSQSPRYKVTKRGQDVALRCDPISGHVSLYWYRQALGQGPEFLTYFNYEAQQDKSGLPNDRFSAERPEGSISTLTIQRTEQRDSAMYRCASSLAGAATNEKLFFGSGTQLSVL.